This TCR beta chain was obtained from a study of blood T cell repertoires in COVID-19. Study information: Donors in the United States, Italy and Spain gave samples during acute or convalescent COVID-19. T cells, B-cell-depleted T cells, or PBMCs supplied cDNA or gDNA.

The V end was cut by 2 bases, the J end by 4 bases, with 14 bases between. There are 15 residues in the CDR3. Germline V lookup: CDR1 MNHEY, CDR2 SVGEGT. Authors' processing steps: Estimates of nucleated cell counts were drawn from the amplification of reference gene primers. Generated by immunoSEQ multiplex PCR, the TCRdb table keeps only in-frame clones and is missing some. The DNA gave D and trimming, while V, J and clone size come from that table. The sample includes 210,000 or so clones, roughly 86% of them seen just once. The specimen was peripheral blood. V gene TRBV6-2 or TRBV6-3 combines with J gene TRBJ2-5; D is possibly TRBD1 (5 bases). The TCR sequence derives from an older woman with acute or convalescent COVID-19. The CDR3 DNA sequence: TGTGCCAGCAGTTACGCCTTAGGGCAGGGAGAGACCCAGTACTTC. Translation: CASSYALGQGETQYF.